Listed below are T cell receptor beta chains from one sample, sequenced in a study of a mutant IDH1 vaccine in newly diagnosed glioma. Using immunoSEQ multiplex PCR, the repertoire was profiled, and TCRdb retains in-frame clones only, with some absent. In the table there are fewer than 70,000 clones, more than 85% of which are singletons. Their cognate antigens are unknown. Sequences were derived from PBMCs, sampled from a glioma patient whose treatment included an IDH1 peptide vaccine. The origin of the receptors is a man aged 25 to 40 with glioma. Both conserved end residues are part of each CDR3. D genes are given only for firm matches. Only some rows state a clone size, as once, few, many or a class for expanded clones.

.	TRBV9	TRBJ2-5	.	TGTGCCAGCAGCGGCCAAGAGACCCAGTACTTC	CASSGQETQYF
.	TRBV7-2	TRBJ2-5	.	TGTGCCAGCAGCTTCCAGCTAGGGGGCCAAGAGACCCAGTACTTC	CASSFQLGGQETQYF
.	TRBV30	TRBJ2-3	.	TGTGCCCGTCAGGGTCGAGGGGCGGATACGCAGTATTTT	CARQGRGADTQYF
TRBD2	TRBV7-2	TRBJ2-5	.	TGTGCCAGCAGCTTGGGTGGAGCGGGGGGGCCGATAGAGACCCAGTACTTC	CASSLGGAGGPIETQYF
TRBD2	TRBV7-8	TRBJ2-1	.	TGTGCCAGCAGCTTAGCGCTGACTAGCGGGAGGACTTCAACCTCCTACAATGAGCAGTTCTTC	CASSLALTSGRTSTSYNEQFF
TRBD1	TRBV19	TRBJ2-5	.	TGTGCCAGTAGCCTACAGGGGGCAAGGGAGACCCAGTACTTC	CASSLQGARETQYF
TRBD2	TRBV19	TRBJ2-1	.	TGTGCCAGTAGCCCGGGGGGACTAGCGGGAGGAACTGAGCAGTTCTTC	CASSPGGLAGGTEQFF
TRBD1	TRBV28	TRBJ2-7	.	TGTGCCAGCTTAGGACAGGGGTATAGTTACGAGCAGTACTTC	CASLGQGYSYEQYF
.	TRBV11-2	TRBJ1-4	once	TGTGCCAGCAGCCCGGACAGATCTGAAAAACTGTTTTTT	CASSPDRSEKLFF
TRBD1	TRBV6-4	TRBJ1-1	.	TGTGCCAGCAGTAGAGGGACAGGGGACACTGAAGCTTTCTTT	CASSRGTGDTEAFF
.	TRBV28	TRBJ2-5	.	TGTGCCAGCAGGATTTGGACAAAACGACAAGAGACCCAGTACTTC	CASRIWTKRQETQYF
.	TRBV5-1	TRBJ1-2	.	TGCGCCAGCAGCCTGAGCACGGAATCCACGTATGGCTACACCTTC	CASSLSTESTYGYTF
.	TRBV30	TRBJ1-3	.	TGTGCCTGGCTTCCAGGGTTTGGAAACACCATATATTTT	CAWLPGFGNTIYF
.	TRBV6-6	TRBJ1-4	.	TGTGCCAGCAGTACAGGAAGGAATGAAAAACTGTTTTTT	CASSTGRNEKLFF
.	TRBV7-9	TRBJ2-7	.	TGTGCCAGCAGCTCGCCCCCCGACAGCTCCTACGAGCAGTACTTC	CASSSPPDSSYEQYF
.	TRBV7-8	TRBJ2-5	.	TGTGCCAGCAGCTTATCAGAGACCCAGTACTTC	CASSLSETQYF
.	TRBV6-6	TRBJ1-6	.	TGTGCCAGCAGTTACGGGGGGGGGAATTCACCCCTCCACTTT	CASSYGGGNSPLHF
.	TRBV10-3	TRBJ1-1	.	TGTGCCATCAGTCGGGACGTTCAGAACACTGAAGCTTTCTTT	CAISRDVQNTEAFF
TRBD1	TRBV28	TRBJ1-4	.	TGTGCCAGCAGTAATTCGGGACAGAGAGAAAAACTGTTTTTT	CASSNSGQREKLFF
TRBD1	TRBV18	TRBJ2-2	once	TGTGCCAGCTCACCATGGGGACAGGAAAGTTCCGGGGAGCTGTTTTTT	CASSPWGQESSGELFF
.	TRBV7-9	TRBJ2-5	.	TGTGCCAGCAGCCCTGGGAACGGGAAAGAGACCCAGTACTTC	CASSPGNGKETQYF
.	TRBV11-2	TRBJ2-2	.	TGTGCCAGCAGCTTCGACGGGGAGCTGTTTTTT	CASSFDGELFF
TRBD1	TRBV5-1	TRBJ1-1	.	TGCGCCAGCTCCGACAGGGCAAGCACTGAAGCTTTCTTT	CASSDRASTEAFF
TRBD2	TRBV9	TRBJ2-5	.	TGTGCCAGCAGTTCCGGGACTAGCGGGGGGGGACAAGAGACCCAGTACTTC	CASSSGTSGGGQETQYF
TRBD2	TRBV9	TRBJ2-1	once	TGTGCCAGCAGCGGGGGACTAGCGGGAGTCAACAATGAGCAGTTCTTC	CASSGGLAGVNNEQFF
.	TRBV7-6	TRBJ2-5	once	TGTGCCAGCAGCTTAGCGGCGGAGACCCAGTACTTC	CASSLAAETQYF
.	TRBV6-6	TRBJ1-3	.	TGTGCCAGCAGTTACTTGGTGAGGGAAACTGGAAACACCATATATTTT	CASSYLVRETGNTIYF
.	TRBV30	TRBJ2-2	.	TGTGCCTGGAGTAGAGAGGAGGGCTGGGGCGGGGAGCTGTTTTTT	CAWSREEGWGGELFF
.	TRBV30	TRBJ2-2	.	TGTGCCTTTAAAGGGGGTAGGGGAACGAGCACCGGGGAGCTGTTTTTT	CAFKGGRGTSTGELFF
TRBD1	TRBV5-1	TRBJ1-2	.	TGCGCCAGCAGCTTTTCGACAGGGAGGGACTATGGCTACACCTTC	CASSFSTGRDYGYTF
TRBD1	TRBV5-1	TRBJ1-1	.	TGCGCCAGCAGCTTCGGACAGGGGATTGGTGAAGCTTTCTTT	CASSFGQGIGEAFF